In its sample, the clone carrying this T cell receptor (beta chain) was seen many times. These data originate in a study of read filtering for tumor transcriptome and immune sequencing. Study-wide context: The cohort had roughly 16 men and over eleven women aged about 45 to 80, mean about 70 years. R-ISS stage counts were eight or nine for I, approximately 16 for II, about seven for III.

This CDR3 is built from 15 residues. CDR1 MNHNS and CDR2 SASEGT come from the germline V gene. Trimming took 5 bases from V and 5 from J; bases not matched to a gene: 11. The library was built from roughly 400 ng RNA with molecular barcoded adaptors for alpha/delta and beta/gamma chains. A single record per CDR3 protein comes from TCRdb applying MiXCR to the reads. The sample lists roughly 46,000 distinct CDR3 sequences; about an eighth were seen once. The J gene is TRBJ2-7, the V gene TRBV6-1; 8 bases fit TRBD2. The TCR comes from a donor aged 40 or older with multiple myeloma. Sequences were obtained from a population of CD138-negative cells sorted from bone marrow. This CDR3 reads CASSFESGRGDEQYF. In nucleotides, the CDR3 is TGTGCCAGCAGTTTTGAGAGCGGGAGAGGGGACGAGCAGTACTTC.